The 18 T cell receptor beta chains in this list originate from one sample, sequenced in a study of identical twins. A single record per CDR3 protein comes from TCRdb applying MiXCR to the 5' RACE reads. The repertoire holds 450,000 or so distinct CDR3 sequences, with approximately 17% as singletons. Source material: naive T cells sorted from blood. Receptor source: a man in his fifties or sixties in good health.

This clonotype has a count of ten or more. The chain employs TRBV10-3 and TRBJ2-1; 9 bases are shared with TRBD1. Germline CDR1 is ENHRY and CDR2 is SYGVKD. The V segment lost 6 bases and the J segment 7 bases; nucleotides outside the gene matches: 4. The CDR3 is 13 residues long. CDR3 DNA sequence: TGTGCCATCAGGAGACAGGGGGAGAATGAGCAGTTCTTC. This codes for CAIRRQGENEQFF.

The V and J genes are TRBV29-1 and TRBJ2-3; 10 bases match TRBD2. Trimming took 4 bases from V and 4 from J; bases not matched to a gene: 11. Germline CDR1 is SQVTM and CDR2 is ANQGSEA. CDR3 length: 16 amino acids. The CDR3 nucleotides are TGCAGCGTTGCCCCGCGACTAGCGGGTAAAGCAGATACGCAGTATTTT. It codes for CSVAPRLAGKADTQYF.

V gene TRBV28 combines with J gene TRBJ2-5, with 9 bases aligning to TRBD1. After removal of 4 bases from V and 5 bases from J, the junction contained 11 bases not matched to a gene. CDR1 is MDHEN, CDR2 SYDVKM, per germline. The length of the CDR3 is 16 residues. CDR3 residues: CASSSGQGIFGETQYF. The CDR3 DNA follows: TGTGCCAGCAGTTCTGGACAGGGGATATTCGGGGAGACCCAGTACTTC.

This clonotype was counted a few times. The chain uses TRBV5-1 and TRBJ1-1; tentatively, D is TRBD1 (5 bases). The CDR3 has 18 residues. The germline gives CDR1 SGHRS, CDR2 YFSETQ. V shed 3 bases and J shed 4 bases, with 25 bases lying between them. CDR3 amino acids: CASSSTGTGEYFRTEAFF. CDR3 coding DNA: TGCGCCAGCAGCTCCACCGGGACCGGCGAGTATTTTCGCACTGAAGCTTTCTTT. Using reference TRBV5-1 and TRBJ1-1 for the parts outside the CDR3, the full variable domain is KAGVTQTPRYLIKTRGQQVTLSCSPISGHRSVSWYQQTPGQGLQFLFEYFSETQRNKGNFPGRFSGRQFSNSRSEMNVSTLELGDSALYLCASSSTGTGEYFRTEAFFGQGTRLTVV.

The table lists this clonotype with many counts. The chain recombines TRBV7-8 with TRBJ1-2, with 8 bases matching TRBD1. There are 14 residues in the CDR3. The germline gives CDR1 SGHVS, CDR2 FQNEAQ. V dropped 8 bases and J dropped 4; count of bases not matched to a gene: 9. The CDR3 spells CASGPGQVTYGYTF. The CDR3 DNA reads TGTGCCAGCGGACCGGGACAGGTGACCTATGGCTACACCTTC. Full variable domain (remainder filled in from reference TRBV7-8 and TRBJ1-2): GAGVSQSPRYKVAKRGQDVALRCDPISGHVSLFWYQQALGQGPEFLTYFQNEAQLDKSGLPSDRFFAERPEGSVSTLKIQRTQQEDSAVYLCASGPGQVTYGYTFGSGTRLTVV.

The V gene is TRBV6-2 or TRBV6-3, the J gene TRBJ1-1; D possibly corresponds to TRBD1 (5 bases). Germline CDR1 is MNHEY and CDR2 is SVGEGT. The CDR3 consists of 21 residues. Trimming cost V 0 bases and J 3 bases, with 29 bases left between them. The CDR3 loop reads CASSYSLDASKIVRGDTEAFF. The CDR3 DNA sequence: TGTGCCAGCAGTTACTCCCTGGACGCCTCTAAAATCGTCCGAGGGGACACTGAAGCTTTCTTT.

This chain links TRBV7-2 with TRBJ1-1, with unresolved D. The CDR3 loop spans 14 amino acids. The V gene lost 7 bases and the J gene lost 0 bases, with 12 bases spanning the gap. Germline CDR1 is SGHTA and CDR2 is FQGNSA. CDR3 sequence: CASNLARVNTEAFF. The CDR3, as DNA: TGTGCCAGCAACCTCGCGAGGGTGAACACTGAAGCTTTCTTT. The full variable domain, in which reference TRBV7-2 and TRBJ1-1 provide the parts outside the CDR3, is GAGVSQSPSNKVTEKGKDVELRCDPISGHTALYWYRQSLGQGLEFLIYFQGNSAPDKSGLPSDRFSAERTGGSVSTLTIQRTQQEDSAVYLCASNLARVNTEAFFGQGTRLTVV.

This clonotype was counted at least ten times. The chain carries TRBV7-6 and TRBJ2-7, with D possibly matching TRBD1 (5 bases). The CDR3 consists of 15 residues. Looked up from germline, CDR1 is SGHVS and CDR2 is FNYEAQ. V was pared by 1 base and J by 6 bases, with 16 bases between. Here the CDR3 DNA reads TGTGCCAGCAGCTTAGACCAGGGATTTACTTTCGAGCAGTACTTC. Translating it yields CASSLDQGFTFEQYF.

The CDR3 nucleotides read TGTGCCAGCAGTTTGTTAACGGGAGGGTCCTACGAGCAGTACTTC. Amino acid sequence: CASSLLTGGSYEQYF. This chain connects TRBV28 to TRBJ2-7; 8 bases are shared with TRBD2. The CDR3 covers 15 residues. Germline V gives CDR1 MDHEN, CDR2 SYDVKM. The V segment lost 3 bases and the J segment 1 base; nucleotides outside the gene matches: 5.

This clonotype has at least ten counts. The rearrangement links TRBV5-1 to TRBJ1-1; D gene unclear. Trimming removed 2 bases from V and 0 bases from J, with 11 bases in between. The CDR3 extends over 15 amino acids. Germline V gene sequence: CDR1 SGHRS, CDR2 YFSETQ. The chain's CDR3 is CASSFTVGVNTEAFF. For the CDR3, the DNA is TGCGCCAGCAGCTTCACGGTAGGAGTGAACACTGAAGCTTTCTTT.

This clonotype has a count of ten or more. The chain carries TRBV13 and TRBJ2-1; 9 nucleotides align to TRBD1. Germline values: CDR1 PRHDT, CDR2 FYEKMQ (reference sequence). The CDR3 spans 16 residues. V lost 6 bases and J lost 7; bases outside the gene matches: 13. DNA for the CDR3: TGTGCCAGCAGGAGACCCGGGACAGGGAGTTCGAATGAGCAGTTCTTC. Residues: CASRRPGTGSSNEQFF. The full variable domain, rest sourced from reference TRBV13 and TRBJ2-1, is AAGVIQSPRHLIKEKRETATLKCYPIPRHDTVYWYQQGPGQDPQFLISFYEKMQSDKGSIPDRFSAQQFSDYHSELNMSSLELGDSALYFCASRRPGTGSSNEQFFGPGTRLTVL.

The chain combines TRBV27 with TRBJ2-2; D possibly corresponds to TRBD2 (7 bases). V was pared by 6 bases and J by 3 bases, with 17 bases between. The CDR3 runs 16 residues. Per germline, CDR1 MNHEY and CDR2 SMNVEV (reference sequence). The CDR3 DNA sequence: TGTGCCAGCAGCGTAATCGGGGGGCATTACACCGGGGAGCTGTTTTTT. The encoded protein is CASSVIGGHYTGELFF.

The CDR3: CSAREAVRGVRDEQYF. The CDR3 nucleotides are TGCAGTGCTAGAGAAGCCGTGAGGGGGGTTCGGGACGAGCAGTACTTC. The V gene is TRBV20-1, the J gene TRBJ2-7; D possibly uses TRBD1 or TRBD2 (6 bases each). The germline V gene encodes CDR1 DFQATT and CDR2 SNEGSKA (reference sequence). The CDR3 runs 16 residues. Deletions cut 0 bases from V and 5 bases from J, with 20 bases between.

This clonotype was counted ten times or more. The genes are TRBV7-9 and TRBJ1-4; D is uncertain. The CDR3 spans 14 residues. Germline values: CDR1 SEHNR, CDR2 FQNEAQ (reference sequence). Trimming pared 5 bases from V and 3 bases from J, leaving 10 bases between. Written as DNA, the CDR3 is TGTGCCAGCAGCCACGCAGGAGCTAATGAAAAACTGTTTTTT. It specifies CASSHAGANEKLFF. The complete variable domain, with remaining parts taken from reference TRBV7-9 and TRBJ1-4, reads DTGVSQNPRHKITKRGQNVTFRCDPISEHNRLYWYRQTLGQGPEFLTYFQNEAQLEKSRLLSDRFSAERPKGSFSTLEIQRTEQGDSAMYLCASSHAGANEKLFFGSGTQLSVL.

This clonotype was found many times. The rearrangement uses TRBV6-1 and TRBJ2-1; a possible D gene is TRBD1 (6 bases). Per the germline V gene, CDR1 is MNHNS and CDR2 is SASEGT. This CDR3 spans 15 amino acids. V dropped 5 bases and J dropped 1 base, with 12 bases sitting between them. This chain's CDR3 is CASSTARGSYNEQFF. CDR3 DNA: TGTGCCAGCAGTACCGCCAGGGGTTCCTACAATGAGCAGTTCTTC.

The chain recombines TRBV12-5 with TRBJ2-2; no firm D call. From germline, CDR1 is LGHNT and CDR2 FRNRAP. V gave up 4 bases and J gave up 6 bases, with 6 bases separating them. The CDR3 is 12 amino acids. The CDR3 coding sequence is TGTGCTAGTGGTTCCCCCCCCGGGGAGCTGTTTTTT. Translating it yields CASGSPPGELFF.

The chain uses TRBV20-1 and TRBJ2-1, with 10 nucleotides matching TRBD2. V dropped 3 bases and J dropped 5; count of bases not matched to a gene: 7. The CDR3 covers 15 residues. Germline V gene lookup returns CDR1 DFQATT and CDR2 SNEGSKA (reference sequence). CDR3 sequence (DNA): TGCAGTGCTAGTTTAGCGGGAGGTGGGAACAATGAGCAGTTCTTC. This gives the protein CSASLAGGGNNEQFF.

This chain uses TRBV2 with TRBJ2-7; 9 bases line up with TRBD2. Germline V CDR1 and CDR2: SNHLY, FYNNEI. V was clipped by 4 bases and J by 0 bases; unmatched bases: 10. CDR3 length: 17 residues. This chain's CDR3 is CASSGLGLAGYSYEQYF. The CDR3 DNA is TGTGCCAGCAGTGGACTTGGGCTAGCGGGATACTCCTACGAGCAGTACTTC. Full variable domain (outside the CDR3, taken from reference TRBV2 and TRBJ2-7): EPEVTQTPSHQVTQMGQEVILRCVPISNHLYFYWYRQILGQKVEFLVSFYNNEISEKSEIFDDQFSVERPDGSNFTLKIRSTKLEDSAMYFCASSGLGLAGYSYEQYFGPGTRLTVT.